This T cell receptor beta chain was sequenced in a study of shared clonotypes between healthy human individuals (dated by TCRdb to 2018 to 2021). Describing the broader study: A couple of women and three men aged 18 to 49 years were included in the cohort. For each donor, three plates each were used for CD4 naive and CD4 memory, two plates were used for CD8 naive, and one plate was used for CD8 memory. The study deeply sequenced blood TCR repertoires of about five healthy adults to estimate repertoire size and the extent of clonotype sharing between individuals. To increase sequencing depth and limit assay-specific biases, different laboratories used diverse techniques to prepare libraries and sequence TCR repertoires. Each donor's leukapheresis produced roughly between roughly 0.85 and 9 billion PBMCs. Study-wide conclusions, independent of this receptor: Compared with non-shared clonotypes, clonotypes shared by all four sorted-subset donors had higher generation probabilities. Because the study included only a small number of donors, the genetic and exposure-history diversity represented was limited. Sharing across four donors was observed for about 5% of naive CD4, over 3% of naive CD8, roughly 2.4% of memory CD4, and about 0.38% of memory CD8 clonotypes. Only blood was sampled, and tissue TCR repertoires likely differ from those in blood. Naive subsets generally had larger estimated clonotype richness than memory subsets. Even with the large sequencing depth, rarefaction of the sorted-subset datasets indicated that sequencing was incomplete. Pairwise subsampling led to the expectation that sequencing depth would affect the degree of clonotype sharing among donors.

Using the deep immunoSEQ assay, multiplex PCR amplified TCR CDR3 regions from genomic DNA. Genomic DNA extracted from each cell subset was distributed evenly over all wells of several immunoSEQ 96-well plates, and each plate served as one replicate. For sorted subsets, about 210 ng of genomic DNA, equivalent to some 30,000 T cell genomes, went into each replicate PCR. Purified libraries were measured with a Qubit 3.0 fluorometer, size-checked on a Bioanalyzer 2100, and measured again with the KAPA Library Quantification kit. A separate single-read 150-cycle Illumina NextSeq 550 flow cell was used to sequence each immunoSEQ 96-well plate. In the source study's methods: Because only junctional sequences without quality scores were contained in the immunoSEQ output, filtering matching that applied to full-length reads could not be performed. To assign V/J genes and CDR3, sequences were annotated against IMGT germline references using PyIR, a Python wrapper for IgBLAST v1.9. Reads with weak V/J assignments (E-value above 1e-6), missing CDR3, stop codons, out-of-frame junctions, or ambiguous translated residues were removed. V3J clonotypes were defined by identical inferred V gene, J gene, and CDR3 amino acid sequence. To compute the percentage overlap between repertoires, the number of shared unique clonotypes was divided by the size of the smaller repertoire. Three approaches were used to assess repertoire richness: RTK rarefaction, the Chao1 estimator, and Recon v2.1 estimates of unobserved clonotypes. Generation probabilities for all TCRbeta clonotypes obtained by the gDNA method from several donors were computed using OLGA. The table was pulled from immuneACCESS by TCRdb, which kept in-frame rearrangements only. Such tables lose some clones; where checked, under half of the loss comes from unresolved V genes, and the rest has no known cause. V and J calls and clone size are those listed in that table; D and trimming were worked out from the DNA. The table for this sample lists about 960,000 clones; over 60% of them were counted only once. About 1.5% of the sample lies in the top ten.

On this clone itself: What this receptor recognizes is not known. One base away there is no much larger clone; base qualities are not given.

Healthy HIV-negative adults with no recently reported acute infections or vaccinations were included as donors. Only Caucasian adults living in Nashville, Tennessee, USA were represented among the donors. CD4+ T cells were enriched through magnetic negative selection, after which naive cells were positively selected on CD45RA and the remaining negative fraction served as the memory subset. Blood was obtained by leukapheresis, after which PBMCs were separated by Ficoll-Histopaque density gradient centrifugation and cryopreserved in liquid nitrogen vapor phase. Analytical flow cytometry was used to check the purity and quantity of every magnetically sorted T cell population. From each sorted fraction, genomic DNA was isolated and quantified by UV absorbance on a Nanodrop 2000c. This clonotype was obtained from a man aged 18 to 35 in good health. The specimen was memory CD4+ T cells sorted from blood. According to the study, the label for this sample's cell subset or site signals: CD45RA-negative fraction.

The bases are TGTGCCAGCTCACCACAGGGGTGGGCAAGCACAGATACGCAGTATTTT. This is translated as CASSPQGWASTDTQYF. The sequence is built from TRBV18 and TRBJ2-3; TRBD1 is possibly the D segment (5 matching bases). The CDR3, cysteine through phenylalanine, is 16 amino acids long. CDR3 DNA is the only sequence kept; it has 48 bases, read in frame from the first base. Trimming takes 1 base from V and 0 bases from J, and the germline ends sit 11 bases apart. From the germline V gene, CDR1 is KGHSH and CDR2 is LQKENI.